Listed below are T cell receptor beta chains from one sample, sequenced in a study of OX40 agonist ivuxolimab in advanced cancers. The table came from immunoSEQ multiplex PCR; TCRdb's copy has only in-frame clones and leaves some out. The sample holds approximately 47,000 clones; around nine tenths are singletons and the top ten take roughly 8%. The sequencing used CD4+ or CD8+ T cells sorted from blood, collected in a trial of the OX40 agonist ivuxolimab. The source of these receptors is an adult with an advanced solid tumor such as melanoma, head and neck, liver or kidney cancer. Each CDR3 is given with its conserved first and last residue. Each record gives: D gene, clone size, J gene, V gene, CDR3 protein, CDR3 DNA. D genes are given only for firm matches. Expanded clones are given a class, and other clones once, few, many or no size at all.

. | . | TRBJ2-7 | TRBV9 | CASSVTDRTYEQYF | TGTGCCAGCAGCGTAACCGACAGAACCTACGAGCAGTACTTC
TRBD1 | few | TRBJ2-5 | TRBV30 | CAWSGQGAGMETQYF | TGTGCCTGGAGTGGGCAGGGGGCAGGTATGGAGACCCAGTACTTC
TRBD1 | . | TRBJ1-2 | TRBV6-5 | CASTPRGGAGGYTF | TGTGCCAGCACTCCCAGGGGGGGGGCTGGCGGCTACACCTTC
TRBD1 | . | TRBJ1-2 | TRBV19 | CASSISGTGITNYGYTF | TGTGCCAGTAGTATCTCTGGGACAGGCATAACTAACTATGGCTACACCTTC
TRBD2 | . | TRBJ2-7 | TRBV7-2 | CASSPSGLAVFPQYF | TGTGCCAGCAGCCCCTCGGGACTAGCGGTTTTCCCCCAGTACTTC
. | . | TRBJ1-2 | TRBV30 | CAWSARNSGGYTF | TGTGCCTGGAGTGCGCGAAATTCTGGTGGCTACACCTTC
TRBD2 | . | TRBJ2-7 | TRBV4-2 | CASLRNSGRPEQYF | TGTGCCTCCTTGCGGAATAGCGGGAGGCCCGAGCAGTACTTC
TRBD1 | . | TRBJ1-5 | TRBV7-3 | CASSLRSAGGFDQPQHF | TGTGCCAGCAGCTTAAGGTCGGCAGGGGGCTTCGATCAGCCCCAGCATTTT
. | . | TRBJ2-5 | TRBV6-5 | CASSYSAPRRWETQYF | TGTGCCAGCAGTTACTCGGCCCCGAGAAGGTGGGAGACCCAGTACTTC
. | . | TRBJ1-3 | TRBV6-5 | CASSLFGNTIYF | TGTGCCAGCAGCTTGTTTGGAAACACCATATATTTT
. | . | TRBJ2-7 | TRBV30 | CAWNRVHEQYF | TGTGCCTGGAACAGGGTGCACGAGCAGTACTTC
TRBD1 | . | TRBJ1-2 | TRBV5-1 | CASSLPGGTDYGYTF | TGCGCCAGCAGCTTACCCGGGGGGACAGACTATGGCTACACCTTC
. | . | TRBJ2-1 | TRBV5-1 | CASSLVADSYNEQFF | TGCGCCAGCAGCTTGGTAGCGGACTCCTACAATGAGCAGTTCTTC
. | . | TRBJ2-1 | TRBV6-1 | CASSELAFRSYNEQFF | TGTGCCAGCAGTGAACTAGCGTTTCGGTCCTACAATGAGCAGTTCTTC
TRBD2 | . | TRBJ2-1 | TRBV7-2 | CASSPRGAGGLNEQFF | TGTGCCAGCAGCCCCCGCGGGGCGGGAGGGCTCAATGAGCAGTTCTTC
. | . | TRBJ2-5 | TRBV9 | CASRARQEETQYF | TGTGCCAGCAGAGCAAGACAGGAGGAGACCCAGTACTTC
TRBD2 | . | TRBJ2-7 | TRBV28 | CASSASGGTYEQYF | TGTGCCAGCAGTGCTAGCGGGGGGACCTACGAGCAGTACTTC
. | . | TRBJ2-3 | TRBV28 | CASTSNKRGRTDTQYF | TGTGCCAGCACTTCCAACAAACGGGGGCGCACAGATACGCAGTATTTT
TRBD2 | . | TRBJ2-3 | TRBV6-1 | CASRDSGSGTDTQYF | TGTGCCAGCAGAGATAGCGGGAGTGGCACAGATACGCAGTATTTT
. | . | TRBJ2-7 | TRBV6-5 | CASSPRQVSYEQYF | TGTGCCAGCAGCCCAAGACAGGTCTCCTACGAGCAGTACTTC
TRBD2 | . | TRBJ2-4 | TRBV6-1 | CASKGGSAKNIQYF | TGTGCCAGCAAGGGAGGGTCAGCCAAAAACATTCAGTACTTC
. | . | TRBJ2-1 | TRBV19 | CASSIVGGLNNEQFF | TGTGCCAGTAGTATAGTAGGGGGGCTGAATAATGAGCAGTTCTTC
. | . | TRBJ1-5 | TRBV28 | CASSSTNQPQHF | TGTGCCAGCAGTTCAACAAATCAGCCCCAGCATTTT
. | . | TRBJ2-7 | TRBV5-8 | CASSLGHLSYEQYF | TGTGCCAGCAGCTTGGGCCATTTAAGCTACGAGCAGTACTTC
. | . | TRBJ1-5 | TRBV29-1 | CSAAEGTNQPQHF | TGCAGCGCCGCAGAGGGGACCAATCAGCCCCAGCATTTT
TRBD2 | . | TRBJ2-7 | TRBV7-6 | CASSARGLAGDGQYF | TGTGCCAGCAGCGCACGGGGACTAGCCGGGGATGGGCAGTACTTC
. | . | TRBJ1-2 | TRBV7-2 | CASSFQGSLDYGYTF | TGTGCCAGCAGCTTTCAGGGCTCCCTCGACTATGGCTACACCTTC
TRBD2 | . | TRBJ2-1 | TRBV28 | CASSTTSGTSGYNEQFF | TGTGCCAGCAGTACTACTTCCGGGACTAGCGGCTACAATGAGCAGTTCTTC
. | . | TRBJ2-5 | TRBV4-1 | CASSQEETQYF | TGCGCCAGCAGCCAAGAAGAGACCCAGTACTTC
TRBD1 | . | TRBJ1-2 | TRBV4-2 | CASSQMGQGNYGYTF | TGTGCCAGCAGCCAAATGGGACAGGGCAACTATGGCTACACCTTC
TRBD1 | . | TRBJ2-7 | TRBV18 | CASSPGTGDYEQYF | TGTGCCAGCTCGCCCGGGACAGGGGACTACGAGCAGTACTTC
TRBD2 | . | TRBJ2-7 | TRBV12-5 | CASGLVISGRTLYEQYF | TGTGCTAGTGGTTTGGTAATAAGCGGGAGGACCCTCTACGAGCAGTACTTC
TRBD1 | . | TRBJ2-7 | TRBV6-5 | CASSYSRQGSSYEQYF | TGTGCCAGCAGTTACTCGAGACAGGGATCCTCCTACGAGCAGTACTTC
. | . | TRBJ1-2 | TRBV29-1 | CSSGADYGYTF | TGCAGCTCGGGGGCTGACTATGGCTACACCTTC
. | . | TRBJ1-2 | TRBV11-2 | CASSWDGSGYTF | TGTGCCAGCAGCTGGGACGGGAGTGGCTACACCTTC
. | once | TRBJ1-5 | TRBV5-6 | CASSANRGNQPQHF | TGTGCCAGCAGCGCCAACAGGGGCAATCAGCCCCAGCATTTT
. | . | TRBJ1-3 | TRBV4-3 | CASSLGGSGNTIYF | TGCGCCAGCAGCCTGGGGGGCTCTGGAAACACCATATATTTT
. | . | TRBJ1-4 | TRBV15 | CATSNSGHFNEKLFF | TGTGCCACCAGCAATTCAGGCCATTTTAATGAAAAACTGTTTTTT
. | . | TRBJ1-2 | TRBV6-1 | CASSEIVNNYGYTF | TGTGCCAGCAGTGAAATAGTAAATAACTATGGCTACACCTTC
TRBD1 | . | TRBJ2-1 | TRBV4-2 | CASSQEGTGTIGYEQFF | TGTGCCAGCAGCCAAGAAGGGACAGGTACCATCGGGTATGAGCAGTTCTTC
TRBD1 | . | TRBJ1-4 | TRBV7-9 | CASSVDRDGNEKLFF | TGTGCCAGCAGCGTCGACAGGGATGGGAACGAAAAACTGTTTTTT
. | . | TRBJ1-2 | TRBV29-1 | CSVPGPLTDYGYTF | TGCAGCGTTCCAGGACCACTCACCGACTATGGCTACACCTTC
TRBD1 | once | TRBJ1-6 | TRBV30 | CAWRGQGNSPLHF | TGTGCCTGGAGGGGACAGGGGAATTCACCCCTCCACTTT
. | . | TRBJ1-4 | TRBV18 | CASSPGQVEKLFF | TGTGCCAGCTCACCGGGGCAGGTTGAAAAACTGTTTTTT
. | . | TRBJ2-1 | TRBV15 | CATSRVGGHYNEQFF | TGTGCCACCAGCAGAGTGGGGGGCCACTACAATGAGCAGTTCTTC
TRBD2 | . | TRBJ2-5 | TRBV18 | CASSAGGQETQYF | TGTGCCAGCTCAGCGGGGGGCCAAGAGACCCAGTACTTC
TRBD2 | . | TRBJ2-1 | TRBV7-3 | CASSLGTSGRNEQFF | TGTGCCAGCAGCTTAGGGACTAGCGGGAGAAATGAGCAGTTCTTC
TRBD2 | . | TRBJ2-7 | TRBV6-4 | CASSVGEGYEQYF | TGTGCCAGCAGTGTGGGGGAGGGATACGAGCAGTACTTC
. | . | TRBJ2-3 | TRBV6-1 | CASQGGGGADTQYF | TGTGCCAGCCAGGGGGGCGGTGGGGCGGATACGCAGTATTTT
. | . | TRBJ2-7 | TRBV5-1 | CASSSLYEQYF | TGCGCCAGCAGCTCCCTCTACGAGCAGTACTTC
. | . | TRBJ1-2 | TRBV2 | CASSETDPGGYTF | TGTGCCAGCAGTGAGACGGATCCTGGTGGCTACACCTTC
. | . | TRBJ2-5 | TRBV5-1 | CASSLEQLLETQYF | TGCGCCAGCAGCTTGGAGCAGCTCCTCGAGACCCAGTACTTC
TRBD2 | . | TRBJ2-1 | TRBV5-1 | CASSMPLAGSNNEQFF | TGCGCCAGCAGCATGCCCCTAGCGGGCTCTAACAATGAGCAGTTCTTC
TRBD1 | . | TRBJ2-5 | TRBV18 | CASSPQGEETQYF | TGTGCCAGCTCACCTCAGGGGGAAGAGACCCAGTACTTC
TRBD1 | . | TRBJ2-3 | TRBV7-9 | CASTPRTGSTDTQYF | TGTGCCAGCACTCCCAGGACAGGGAGCACAGATACGCAGTATTTT